Listed below are T cell receptor beta chains from one sample, sequenced in a study of OX40 agonist ivuxolimab in advanced cancers. The table came from immunoSEQ multiplex PCR; TCRdb's copy has only in-frame clones and leaves some out. The profile shows tens of thousands of clones, 85% of them singletons. The source material was CD4+ or CD8+ T cells sorted from blood, sampled in a trial of the OX40 agonist ivuxolimab. The receptor source for this set is an adult with an advanced solid tumor such as melanoma, head and neck, liver or kidney cancer. CDR3s leave out the opening cysteine and the closing phenylalanine or tryptophan.

ASSRGRQETQY	TRBV2	TRBJ2-5
ASTQGHNSYNEQF	TRBV6-5	TRBJ2-1
ASSPPTGSSYEQY	TRBV7-9	TRBJ2-7
ASSLAGLRGEQF	TRBV7-2	TRBJ2-1
ASSLRFGNGEKLF	TRBV28	TRBJ1-4
ASSQDPSGSGADTQY	TRBV14	TRBJ2-3
ASGKSSALYEQY	TRBV28	TRBJ2-7
ASSPGQGNQPQH	TRBV27	TRBJ1-5
ASSGQGDQPQH	TRBV6-6	TRBJ1-5
ASSLTGGVQPQH	TRBV28	TRBJ1-5
ASRDEGNTEAF	TRBV2	TRBJ1-1
ASSYDGRNEQF	TRBV6-6	TRBJ2-1
ASSEHQGQPQH	TRBV6-1	TRBJ1-5
ASSFAGTASYEQY	TRBV5-8	TRBJ2-7
ASSPPGFTDEAF	TRBV18	TRBJ1-1
ASSMAPGTKGEQY	TRBV19	TRBJ2-7
ASSQTSLETQY	TRBV5-1	TRBJ2-5
ASSEGQEVRAF	TRBV2	TRBJ1-1
ASSPHSYEQY	TRBV11-2	TRBJ2-7
ASSSSVGTPLH	TRBV7-9	TRBJ1-6
ASSQEAWRGSSYNSPLH	TRBV14	TRBJ1-6
AIGSGGFGEKLL	TRBV10-3	TRBJ1-4
ASSSQGAVVGYT	TRBV6-5	TRBJ1-2
ASSPGTGGAWNEQF	TRBV18	TRBJ2-1
SQSPSQTQY	TRBV20-1	TRBJ2-5
ASSMGRTGSEQY	TRBV19	TRBJ2-7
ASSPERAGTNTEAF	TRBV2	TRBJ1-1
ASSLSVEGYT	TRBV11-2	TRBJ1-2
ASSPISTGEGYGYT	TRBV7-9	TRBJ1-2
ASGLAANNEQF	TRBV6-1	TRBJ2-1
ASSSIGQGFWNTEAF	TRBV5-6	TRBJ1-1
ASSGIGTDGYT	TRBV6-1	TRBJ1-2
ASSFRTPGTEQY	TRBV7-2	TRBJ2-7
ASRTPTGLVRNEQF	TRBV6-6	TRBJ2-1
ASSLRRSGEVAYEQY	TRBV7-9	TRBJ2-7
ASSGGTSGNQETQY	TRBV7-2	TRBJ2-5
ASSLEGGETQY	TRBV7-7	TRBJ2-5
AISRRTGAPNTEAF	TRBV10-3	TRBJ1-1
ASKLRGSYTDTQY	TRBV2	TRBJ2-3
ASSHRQGRGYT	TRBV4-1	TRBJ1-2
ASSFVQGAGEQF	TRBV11-3	TRBJ2-1
ASSDQGADGYT	TRBV6-4	TRBJ1-2
ASSYAGVKNTEAF	TRBV6-5	TRBJ1-1